This T cell receptor beta chain is from a study of T cells after yellow fever vaccination. In the study overall: Libraries from low-cell-number fractions were prepared with the SMART-Seq v4 Ultra Low Input RNA kit.

Points from the study as a whole: Post-booster reappearance was seen for most primary-vaccination clones (roughly 96% CD4, around 90% CD8). Sorted repertoires could include abundant contaminating clonotypes from bulk cells.

V lost 1 base and J lost 11, with 17 bases in between. This CDR3 has 14 residues. This clonotype turned up a few times. Its antigen is unidentified. A 5'RACE template-switching step, the method used to make TCR cDNA, added a universal primer site and UMIs. TCRdb reanalysed the 5' RACE reads using MiXCR and keeps one entry per CDR3 protein. The repertoire holds 500,000 to 650,000 distinct CDR3 sequences, about a sixth seen once, with roughly 17% in the top ten. The sample here was PBMCs, taken 5 to 6 days after the first yellow fever vaccination. This receptor was taken from a man younger than 30 who received the YFV17D yellow fever vaccine. V and J are TRBV12-3 or TRBV12-4 and TRBJ1-2; perhaps TRBD1 as D (5 bases). This CDR3 is CASSLGIGTRDYTF. CDR3 bases: TGTGCCAGCAGTTTAGGAATCGGGACCAGGGATTACACCTTC.